The present TCR beta chain was sequenced within a study of T cell clones after liver transplantation. Turning to the study itself: Immunosuppression withdrawal was tried within 2 years after liver transplantation in this trial. Tolerance: complete withdrawal held at least one year, liver enzymes staying within twice normal. Standard immunosuppression, with no induction, continued until 12-24 months after transplant.

Produced via immunoSEQ multiplex PCR; TCRdb's table is partial and in-frame only. Seen here are about 45,000 clones, around 83% observed once, and the top ten hold approximately 2.7%. Study-wide results and limits: Low donor cell numbers restricted donor-reactive repertoire measurement in a couple of subjects.

Points on this clone: The antigen is undetermined.

The CDR3 has 15 residues. After removal of 3 bases from V and 10 bases from J, the junction contained 10 bases not matched to a gene. Germline CDR1 is KGHSH and CDR2 is LQKENI. The sequence was obtained from a human patient who received a liver transplant. The graft donor may have contributed some T cells. Sample: CD4+ T cells from blood, taken 24 months after liver transplant. The chain links TRBV18 to TRBJ1-5; 9 nucleotides line up with TRBD1. CDR3 bases: TGTGCCAGCTCACCTGCCCATACAGGGGGCGAACCCCAGCATTTT. It specifies CASSPAHTGGEPQHF.